The next 14 T cell receptor beta chains were all read from a single sample in a study of precursors of human CD4 cytotoxic T cells. The bulk UMI libraries came from four sorted CD4+ memory subsets, including IL-7R-high and IL-7R-negative TEMRA. TCRdb re-called the reads through MiXCR, storing one row per CDR3 protein. The repertoire holds approximately 200 distinct CDR3 sequences, with approximately 30% as singletons. The sequenced sample was memory CD4+ T cells from blood (PBMCs). These receptors came from a human donor in good health.

J is TRBJ2-7 and V is TRBV4-2, with 9 bases aligning to TRBD1. V gave up 1 base and J gave up 5 bases; unmatched junction bases: 9. Germline-derived CDR1 and CDR2 are LGHNA and YNFKEQ. CDR3 length: 16 amino acids. CDR3: CASSQAAGTGRDEQYF. The CDR3 coding sequence is TGTGCCAGCAGCCAAGCAGCCGGGACAGGGAGGGACGAGCAGTACTTC.

The chain employs TRBV5-6 and TRBJ2-3; D not resolved. CDR1 SGHDT and CDR2 YYEEEE come from the germline V gene. Trimming removed 1 base at V and 2 bases at J, with 11 bases between. The CDR3 has 15 residues. CDR3 protein: CASSLPQQYTDTQYF. The CDR3 nucleotides read TGTGCCAGCAGCTTGCCTCAACAGTACACAGATACGCAGTATTTT.

By share, this clonotype ranks as large. This chain joins TRBV20-1 and TRBJ1-1; the D gene is possibly TRBD1 (6 bases). Germline CDR1 DFQATT, CDR2 SNEGSKA (reference sequence). The CDR3 has 15 residues. V shed 0 bases and J shed 3 bases, with 14 bases lying between them. For the CDR3, the DNA is TGCAGTGCTAGAGATGGTACAGGGTCGGACACTGAAGCTTTCTTT. Translation: CSARDGTGSDTEAFF.

In its sample, this clonotype is large. The genes are TRBV7-3 and TRBJ2-3; D is perhaps TRBD1 or TRBD2 (5 bases each). The CDR3 has 15 residues. CDR1 is SGHTA and CDR2 is FQGTGA in the germline V gene. The ends were cut back, 5 bases at V and 1 base at J, with 13 bases in the middle. In DNA form, the CDR3 reads TGTGCCAGCAGCGAGCCGGGACGAGGCACAGATACGCAGTATTTT. Its protein product is CASSEPGRGTDTQYF.

The CDR3 loop is CAVKETQYF. Written as DNA, the CDR3 is TGTGCCGTAAAGGAGACCCAGTACTTC. The V and J genes are TRBV24-1 and TRBJ2-5; D call uncertain. Trimming removed 12 bases from V and 5 bases from J, with 6 bases in between. Germline V CDR1 and CDR2: KGHDR, SFDVKD. This CDR3 is 9 amino acids long.

This clonotype is labeled as large (0.1 to 1%). The chain combines TRBV12-3 or TRBV12-4 with TRBJ2-3; 8 bases align to TRBD2. The CDR3 has 17 amino acids. The trim removed 7 bases at V and 2 bases at J, leaving 14 bases unmatched. CDR3 coding DNA: TGTGCCAGCATCTCAAGTCCGGCGGGAGGATACACAGATACGCAGTATTTT. It translates to CASISSPAGGYTDTQYF.

By sample share, this clonotype is large. This chain joins TRBV5-5 and TRBJ1-3, with TRBD1 as a possible D gene (6 bases). Trimming shortened V by 4 bases and J by 4 bases, and 18 bases separated the two germline ends. This CDR3 comprises 16 residues. Looked up from germline, CDR1 is SGHKS and CDR2 is YYEKEE (reference sequence). The CDR3 nucleotides read TGTGCCAGCAGCCCGAACACAGGGATGCTCGGAAACACCATATATTTT. It translates to CASSPNTGMLGNTIYF.

This clonotype ranks as large. The chain combines TRBV27 with TRBJ2-1, with D perhaps being TRBD1 or TRBD2 (5 bases each). Deletions cut 6 bases from V and 9 bases from J, with 12 bases between. Germline assignment: CDR1 MNHEY and CDR2 SMNVEV (reference sequence). The length of the CDR3 is 12 residues. CDR3 sequence reads: CASRGDLIEQFF. CDR3 in DNA: TGTGCCAGCAGGGGGGACCTCATTGAGCAGTTCTTC.

This clonotype counts as large (0.1 to 1%). The chain carries TRBV12-3 or TRBV12-4 and TRBJ2-2; D remains ambiguous. Trimming removed 3 bases from V and 2 bases from J, with 7 bases in between. The CDR3 is 14 amino acids. For the CDR3, the DNA is TGTGCCAGCAGTTTCTGGGCCAACACCGGGGAGCTGTTTTTT. Translation gives CASSFWANTGELFF.

The chain combines TRBV12-3 or TRBV12-4 with TRBJ2-2, with D maybe TRBD2 (5 bases). V dropped 6 bases and J dropped 4 bases, with 12 bases sitting between them. This CDR3 has 14 amino acids. Here the CDR3 reads CASSPGMSTGELFF. CDR3 sequence (DNA): TGTGCCAGCAGCCCCGGGATGTCCACCGGGGAGCTGTTTTTT.

This chain links TRBV19 with TRBJ1-5, with TRBD1 as a possible D gene (5 bases). The ends were cut back, 3 bases at V and 1 base at J, with 10 bases in the middle. Germline lookup yields CDR1 LNHDA and CDR2 SQIVND (reference sequence). The CDR3 contains 15 residues. The CDR3 DNA follows: TGTGCCAGTAGTATTGGGGGTAACAGCAATCAGCCCCAGCATTTT. Its protein is CASSIGGNSNQPQHF.

Relative to its sample, this clonotype is large. The CDR3 region has the DNA TGCGCCAGCAGCTTGGCCGGGAGATCTGAGCAGTTCTTC. Its translation is CASSLAGRSEQFF. V and J are TRBV5-1 and TRBJ2-1, with D possibly matching TRBD2 (6 bases). Per the germline V gene, CDR1 is SGHRS and CDR2 is YFSETQ. V gave up 0 bases and J gave up 9 bases, with 10 bases separating them. The CDR3 extends over 13 amino acids.

This clonotype counts as large. The V call is TRBV12-3 or TRBV12-4, the J call TRBJ2-3, with 7 bases lining up with TRBD2. After removal of 4 bases from V and 9 bases from J, the junction contained 4 bases not matched to a gene. This CDR3 spans 12 amino acids. The CDR3 loop reads CASSSGGGTQYF. For the CDR3, the DNA is TGTGCCAGCAGTTCGGGGGGAGGGACGCAGTATTTT.

This clonotype is labeled as large (0.1 to 1%). This rearrangement joins TRBV6-5 to TRBJ2-3; 10 bases are a match to TRBD2. The CDR3 totals 16 residues. Germline CDR1 reads MNHEY; CDR2 reads SVGAGI. V shed 0 bases and J 7 bases; nucleotides not matched to a gene: 7. CDR3 loop: CASSYSFSGRVNTQYF. The CDR3 coding sequence is TGTGCCAGCAGTTACTCGTTCAGCGGGAGGGTAAATACGCAGTATTTT.